Presented here are 30 T cell receptor beta chains from one specimen sequenced in a study of OX40 agonist ivuxolimab in advanced cancers. Library construction relied on the immunoSEQ multiplex PCR assay. Entries here come from immuneACCESS through TCRdb and include only in-frame sequences with V and J called. Some clones fail to appear in such tables; in the studies checked, an unresolved V gene covers under half of the shortfall, and the cause of the remainder is unknown. The sample table shows fewer than 120,000 clones, and around 90% are seen once. The ten largest clones represent less than 0.35% of the sample. Sequencing was performed on CD4+ or CD8+ T cells sorted from blood, taken in a trial of the OX40 agonist ivuxolimab. These receptors originate from an adult with an advanced solid tumor such as melanoma, head and neck, liver or kidney cancer.

The J gene is TRBJ1-1, the V gene TRBV27; D possibly corresponds to TRBD1 (5 bases). Trimming cost V 6 bases and J 4 bases, with 21 bases left between them. Germline V CDR1 and CDR2: MNHEY, SMNVEV (reference sequence). The CDR3 runs to 16 residues. The CDR3 DNA reads as TGTGCCAGCAGCTCCGGGGGAGCGTCCTTGGGCACTGAAGCTTTCTTT. As protein: CASSSGGASLGTEAFF.

The chain carries TRBV19 and TRBJ1-2; 9 bases map to TRBD1. Germline V gene lookup returns CDR1 LNHDA and CDR2 SQIVND (reference sequence). With 6 bases clipped from V and 6 bases from J, the junction kept 5 bases outside the gene matches. CDR3 length: 13 amino acids. This chain's CDR3 is CASRGQGLDGYTF. The CDR3 region has the DNA TGTGCCAGTAGGGGACAGGGTCTGGATGGCTACACCTTC. The full variable domain, rest sourced from reference TRBV19 and TRBJ1-2, is DGGITQSPKYLFRKEGQNVTLSCEQNLNHDAMYWYRQDPGQGLRLIYYSQIVNDFQKGDIAEGYSVSREKKESFPLTVTSAQKNPTAFYLCASRGQGLDGYTFGSGTRLTVV.

The chain joins TRBV5-4 to TRBJ1-1; tentatively, D is TRBD1 (6 bases). V was clipped by 0 bases and J by 0 bases, with 9 bases between them. Germline V gene sequence: CDR1 SGHNT, CDR2 YYREEE (reference sequence). The CDR3 has 15 amino acids. The CDR3 DNA sequence: TGTGCCAGCAGCTTGGTCAGGGGAATGAACACTGAAGCTTTCTTT. Protein product: CASSLVRGMNTEAFF.

In regard to this clone: The junction differs from germline at one of its ends, possibly a read error. The sample carries other DNA sequences with the same CDR3. The chain combines TRBV19 with TRBJ1-2; weak D call: TRBD1 (5 bases). The germline V gene encodes CDR1 LNHDA and CDR2 SQIVND (reference sequence). The CDR3 spans 16 residues. The CDR3 nucleotides are TGTGCCAGTACCCCCGGCTCGGGTTGGGGCAACTATGGCTACACCTTT. Protein product: CASTPGSGWGNYGYTF.

The J gene is TRBJ1-1, the V gene TRBV4-1, with D tentatively TRBD1 (5 bases). This CDR3 comprises 16 residues. From germline, CDR1 is MGHRA and CDR2 YSYEKL. V was trimmed by 0 bases and J by 7 bases, leaving 18 bases between them. The CDR3 region is CASSQDWGAEFNEAFF. CDR3 bases: TGCGCCAGCAGCCAAGATTGGGGCGCGGAGTTTAATGAAGCTTTCTTT.

CDR3 nucleotides: TGTGCCAGCAGCGGACATGGGACTAGCCTCAATGAGCAGTTCTTC. It encodes CASSGHGTSLNEQFF. This chain uses TRBV9 with TRBJ2-1, with 9 bases matching TRBD2. After removal of 3 bases from V and 6 bases from J, the junction contained 7 bases not matched to a gene. There are 15 residues in the CDR3. Looked up from germline, CDR1 is SGDLS and CDR2 is YYNGEE.

V is TRBV5-4 and J is TRBJ2-3; D gene uncertain. The germline CDR1 and CDR2 sequences are SGHNT and YYREEE (reference sequence). The CDR3 totals 15 residues. The ends were cut back, 0 bases at V and 1 base at J, with 9 bases in the middle. CDR3 sequence reads: CASSLDPAGTDTQYF. The CDR3 bases are TGTGCCAGCAGCTTGGACCCGGCTGGCACAGATACGCAGTATTTT.

The gene calls are TRBV19 and TRBJ2-7; D gene ambiguous. The CDR3 is 16 amino acids. V lost 6 bases and J lost 7, with 25 bases in between. Per the germline V gene, CDR1 is LNHDA and CDR2 is SQIVND (reference sequence). The CDR3 here is CASRIAPGPGGGEQYF. The CDR3 bases are TGTGCCAGTAGGATCGCGCCCGGCCCGGGCGGTGGGGAGCAGTACTTC.

The rearrangement joins TRBV10-3 to TRBJ1-5, with D possibly TRBD1 on 5 matching bases. The CDR3 has 16 amino acids. The germline gives CDR1 ENHRY, CDR2 SYGVKD. Trimming stripped 0 bases from V and 2 bases from J, with 11 bases between. CDR3 nucleotides: TGTGCCATCAGTGAGTCGAGGCAGGGAGGCAATCAGCCCCAGCATTTT. Its translation is CAISESRQGGNQPQHF.

The V call is TRBV25-1, the J call TRBJ2-3; tentatively, D is TRBD2 (5 bases). Trimming took off 2 bases at V and 0 bases at J, with 9 bases between the two ends. The CDR3 runs to 15 residues. Looked up from germline, CDR1 is MGHDK and CDR2 is SYGVNS. The CDR3 nucleotides read TGTGCCAGCAGTGAAACCTGGACTAGCACAGATACGCAGTATTTT. It codes for CASSETWTSTDTQYF.

This chain connects TRBV11-3 to TRBJ2-5; weak D call: TRBD1 (6 bases). V dropped 3 bases and J dropped 7 bases, with 12 bases sitting between them. Germline-derived CDR1 and CDR2 are SGHNT and YENEEA. This CDR3 comprises 13 residues. DNA for the CDR3: TGTGCCAGCAGCTTGGACAGCTCGGGGACCCAGTACTTC. Protein sequence: CASSLDSSGTQYF.

This clone was seen just once. This rearrangement joins TRBV7-2 to TRBJ1-1; D not certain. The germline V gene has CDR1 SGHTA and CDR2 FQGNSA. This CDR3 region has 12 residues. Trimming cost V 4 bases and J 8 bases, with 11 bases left between them. CDR3 region: CASSWGRGEAFF. Written as DNA, the CDR3 is TGTGCCAGCAGCTGGGGTAGAGGGGAAGCTTTCTTT.

Here the CDR3 reads CASSFLAGHTDTQYF. As DNA, the CDR3 is TGCGCCAGCAGCTTTTTAGCGGGGCACACAGATACGCAGTATTTT. The V gene is TRBV5-1, the J gene TRBJ2-3; TRBD2 aligns across 8 bases. V was pared by 2 bases and J by 2 bases, with 4 bases of the junction left unmatched. The CDR3 is 15 amino acids. In germline, CDR1 is SGHRS, CDR2 YFSETQ.

The V and J genes are TRBV2 and TRBJ2-1, with TRBD1 identical over 12 bases. CDR1 and CDR2 from the germline V gene are SNHLY and FYNNEI. With V trimmed by 5 bases and J by 8 bases, 7 bases remained unmatched. The CDR3 is made up of 15 amino acids. The CDR3 coding sequence is TGTGCCAGCAGTCGGGACAGGGGGCGCACCGATGAGCAGTTCTTC. This gives the protein CASSRDRGRTDEQFF.

J is TRBJ2-3 and V is TRBV19; no definite D call. CDR1 is LNHDA and CDR2 is SQIVND in the germline V gene (reference sequence). Trimming removed 4 bases from V and 2 bases from J, with 28 bases in between. This CDR3 region has 20 residues. The CDR3 DNA sequence: TGTGCCAGTAGTAAAACACCCCTGGGGATAAGTGGGGTCCACACAGATACGCAGTATTTT. The encoded protein is CASSKTPLGISGVHTDTQYF.

This sequence joins TRBV4-1 and TRBJ2-7, with 8 bases that match TRBD1. Per germline, CDR1 MGHRA and CDR2 YSYEKL. V was clipped by 1 base and J by 1 base; unmatched bases: 3. The CDR3 consists of 15 residues. The DNA for the CDR3 is TGCGCCAGCAGCCAAGCCGGACAGGGATCCTACGAGCAGTACTTC. Translating it yields CASSQAGQGSYEQYF.

J is TRBJ1-2 and V is TRBV6-1, with D perhaps matching TRBD1 (5 bases). This CDR3 comprises 13 residues. The V and J ends lost 6 bases and 8 bases respectively, with 16 bases between them. CDR1 is MNHNS, CDR2 SASEGT, per germline. The DNA of the CDR3 is TGTGCCAGCAGCCGCGACACGCAGGGCGGCTACACCTTC. It codes for CASSRDTQGGYTF.

The gene calls are TRBV5-6 and TRBJ2-1; D remains ambiguous. The CDR3 runs 16 residues. The V gene lost 1 base and the J gene lost 0 bases, with 11 bases spanning the gap. Germline assignment: CDR1 SGHDT and CDR2 YYEEEE. The CDR3 DNA reads TGTGCCAGCAGCTTGAATAGTAGGAGCTCCTACAATGAGCAGTTCTTC. As protein: CASSLNSRSSYNEQFF.

This clone has a single count. The chain recombines TRBV18 with TRBJ2-7; the match to TRBD2 covers 8 bases. The junction had 3 bases not matched to a gene; V was cut back by 5 bases and J by 0 bases. CDR3 size: 14 residues. CDR1 KGHSH and CDR2 LQKENI come from the germline V gene. As DNA, the CDR3 is TGTGCCAGCTCAGAAACTAGCGGCTCCTACGAGCAGTACTTC. Translated: CASSETSGSYEQYF.

The chain recombines TRBV19 with TRBJ2-2; the match to TRBD1 covers 9 bases. After removal of 4 bases from V and 5 bases from J, the junction contained 11 bases not matched to a gene. In germline, CDR1 is LNHDA, CDR2 SQIVND (reference sequence). The CDR3 runs to 17 residues. The CDR3 nucleotides are TGTGCCAGTAGTACCAATACAGGGGGCGTATGGACCGGGGAGCTGTTTTTT. Protein: CASSTNTGGVWTGELFF.

The chain couples TRBV5-4 to TRBJ1-1; 9 bases align to TRBD1. Unmatched junction bases numbered 10, after V lost 5 bases and J lost 5 bases. Germline V lookup: CDR1 SGHNT, CDR2 YYREEE (reference sequence). There are 15 residues in the CDR3. The CDR3 nucleotides read TGTGCCAGCAGTGTTGCCACAGGGGGCAGGACTGAAGCTTTCTTT. The encoded protein is CASSVATGGRTEAFF.

Remarks on this clone: Other DNA sequences within the sample encode an identical CDR3. The chain carries TRBV27 and TRBJ1-2; the D gene is possibly TRBD1 (6 bases). The CDR3 consists of 16 residues. V was shortened by 5 bases and J by 2 bases, with 18 bases between the two germline ends. Germline lookup yields CDR1 MNHEY and CDR2 SMNVEV (reference sequence). The CDR3 sequence is CASSPSYRVKNYGYTF. CDR3 DNA: TGTGCCAGCAGTCCCTCCTACAGGGTCAAGAACTATGGCTACACCTTC.

This clone was detected only once. The chain links TRBV28 to TRBJ1-1, with D uncertain. The length of the CDR3 is 12 residues. V was pared by 7 bases and J by 8 bases, with 14 bases between. Germline lookup yields CDR1 MDHEN and CDR2 SYDVKM. CDR3: CASTPLTGEAFF. The CDR3, as DNA: TGTGCCAGCACCCCGCTCACGGGGGAAGCTTTCTTT.

The chain recombines TRBV2 with TRBJ2-3, with 10 nucleotides matching TRBD2. Germline V lookup: CDR1 SNHLY, CDR2 FYNNEI. The CDR3 covers 15 residues. V dropped 6 bases and J dropped 1; count of bases not matched to a gene: 4. The CDR3 region has the DNA TGTGCCAGCAGGCGACTAGCGGGCGGCACAGATACGCAGTATTTT. Translated: CASRRLAGGTDTQYF.

The chain is built from TRBV29-1 and TRBJ1-2; TRBD1 aligns across 8 bases. The CDR3 is 12 amino acids. V gave up 4 bases and J gave up 4 bases; unmatched junction bases: 2. The V gene's germline CDR1 is SQVTM and CDR2 ANQGSEA. As DNA, the CDR3 is TGCAGCGTTGGAGACAGGGGCTATGGCTACACCTTC. It specifies CSVGDRGYGYTF.

V and J are TRBV7-3 and TRBJ2-2, with 8 bases that match TRBD2. V lost 10 bases, J lost 0 bases, and 7 bases stayed unmatched. This CDR3 is 15 amino acids long. Germline V gene lookup returns CDR1 SGHTA and CDR2 FQGTGA. In nucleotides, the CDR3 is TGTGCCACCCAGCTTAGCGGGGCGAACACCGGGGAGCTGTTTTTT. This codes for CATQLSGANTGELFF.

The J gene is TRBJ2-1, the V gene TRBV7-2; no reliable D call. V shed 3 bases and J shed 8 bases, with 14 bases lying between them. The length of the CDR3 is 14 residues. Germline V gene lookup returns CDR1 SGHTA and CDR2 FQGNSA. CDR3 amino acids: CASSFWDFSHEQFF. DNA of the CDR3: TGTGCCAGCAGCTTCTGGGATTTTAGCCATGAGCAGTTCTTC. The whole variable domain, filled in from reference TRBV7-2 and TRBJ2-1, reads GAGVSQSPSNKVTEKGKDVELRCDPISGHTALYWYRQSLGQGLEFLIYFQGNSAPDKSGLPSDRFSAERTGGSVSTLTIQRTQQEDSAVYLCASSFWDFSHEQFFGPGTRLTVL.

This rearrangement joins TRBV9 to TRBJ1-5; no reliable D call. Per germline, CDR1 SGDLS and CDR2 YYNGEE. CDR3 size: 13 residues. The V gene lost 0 bases and the J gene lost 3 bases, with 4 bases spanning the gap. The CDR3 spells CASSVGDNQPQHF. DNA for the CDR3: TGTGCCAGCAGCGTAGGAGACAATCAGCCCCAGCATTTT.

V gene TRBV19 combines with J gene TRBJ1-2; no clear D gene. CDR1 is LNHDA, CDR2 SQIVND, per germline (reference sequence). V lost 8 bases and J 1 base, leaving 14 bases between the germline ends. The CDR3 runs 14 residues. This CDR3 reads CASGTGRGNYGYTF. The CDR3 DNA sequence: TGTGCCAGTGGAACGGGTCGGGGTAACTATGGCTACACCTTC.

The chain joins TRBV7-2 to TRBJ1-4, with D possibly being TRBD1 (6 bases). The CDR3 length is 15 residues. Germline-derived CDR1 and CDR2 are SGHTA and FQGNSA. The V end was cut by 1 base, the J end by 7 bases, with 13 bases between. The CDR3 is CASSLVSGAGEKLFF. For the CDR3, the DNA is TGTGCCAGCAGCTTAGTATCGGGGGCAGGTGAAAAACTGTTTTTT. Looking up the rest from reference TRBV7-2 and TRBJ1-4 gives the full variable domain: GAGVSQSPSNKVTEKGKDVELRCDPISGHTALYWYRQSLGQGLEFLIYFQGNSAPDKSGLPSDRFSAERTGGSVSTLTIQRTQQEDSAVYLCASSLVSGAGEKLFFGSGTQLSVL.